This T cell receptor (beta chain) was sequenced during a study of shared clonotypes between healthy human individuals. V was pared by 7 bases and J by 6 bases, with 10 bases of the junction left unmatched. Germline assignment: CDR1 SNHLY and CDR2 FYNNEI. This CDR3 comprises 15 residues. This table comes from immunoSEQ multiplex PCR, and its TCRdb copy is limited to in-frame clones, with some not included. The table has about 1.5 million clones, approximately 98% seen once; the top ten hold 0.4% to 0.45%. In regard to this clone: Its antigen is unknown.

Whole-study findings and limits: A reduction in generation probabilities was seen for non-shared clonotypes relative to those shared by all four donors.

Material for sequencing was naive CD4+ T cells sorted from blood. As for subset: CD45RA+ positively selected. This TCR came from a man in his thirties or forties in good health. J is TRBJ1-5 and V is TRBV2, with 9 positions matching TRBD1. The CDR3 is CASTTTGGTSQPQHF. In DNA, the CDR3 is TGTGCCAGCACTACCACAGGGGGCACGAGTCAGCCCCAGCATTTT.